These 30 T cell receptor beta chains were sequenced from one sample in a study of cytomegalovirus exposure and HLA in healthy donors. The PCR ran on 60 Vbeta and 13 Jbeta primers. TCRdb keeps only in-frame clones here, not all; method: immunoSEQ multiplex PCR. This sample's table has approximately 120,000 clones. The specimen was PBMCs. These receptors all stem from a man aged 25 to 45 in good health and CMV-seronegative.

This chain joins TRBV4-1 and TRBJ2-7, with 14 bases matching TRBD2. The J segment lost 3 bases and the V segment lost 2 bases, leaving 3 bases of the junction unmatched. The germline V gene encodes CDR1 MGHRA and CDR2 YSYEKL. The CDR3 contains 16 residues. Here the CDR3 DNA reads TGCGCCAGCAGCCAAACCGGGACTAGCGGGAGCTACGAGCAGTACTTC. This gives the protein CASSQTGTSGSYEQYF.

The rearrangement uses TRBV6-1 and TRBJ2-6; D remains ambiguous. The germline gives CDR1 MNHNS, CDR2 SASEGT. With 10 bases removed from V and 0 bases from J, the gap between germline ends came to 13 bases. The CDR3 runs 15 residues. CDR3 nucleotide sequence: TGTGCCATCAACTCAGGCCGCTCTGGGGCCAACGTCCTGACTTTC. Amino acid sequence: CAINSGRSGANVLTF.

About this clone itself: The same CDR3 also results from other DNA sequences found in this sample. V usage is TRBV5-6 and J usage is TRBJ1-1; D gene ambiguous. V lost 2 bases and J lost 0, with 11 bases in between. Germline V gene sequence: CDR1 SGHDT, CDR2 YYEEEE. The CDR3 totals 15 residues. The CDR3 protein is CASSFGIGLNTEAFF. The CDR3 DNA follows: TGTGCCAGCAGCTTCGGAATTGGGCTGAACACTGAAGCTTTCTTT. The full variable domain, its missing parts supplied by reference TRBV5-6 and TRBJ1-1, is DAGVTQSPTHLIKTRGQQVTLRCSPKSGHDTVSWYQQALGQGPQFIFQYYEEEERQRGNFPDRFSGHQFPNYSSELNVNALLLGDSALYLCASSFGIGLNTEAFFGQGTRLTVV.

The rearrangement joins TRBV4-3 to TRBJ2-7, with 10 nucleotides matching TRBD1. Per germline, CDR1 LGHNA and CDR2 YSLEER. Unmatched junction bases numbered 7, after V lost 1 base and J lost 4 bases. The CDR3 consists of 16 residues. This chain's CDR3 is CASSQGGDRGYYEQYF. DNA of the CDR3: TGCGCCAGCAGCCAAGGGGGGGACAGGGGCTATTACGAGCAGTACTTC.

V gene TRBV2 combines with J gene TRBJ2-7, with 12 bases that match TRBD1. CDR3 length: 16 residues. Losses at the gene ends were 3 bases for V and 8 bases for J; bases not matched to a gene: 11. Germline CDR1 SNHLY, CDR2 FYNNEI. In DNA, the CDR3 is TGTGCCAGCAGTGAGTTCGGGACAGGGGGCTTTCTGCAGCAGTACTTC. Translating gives CASSEFGTGGFLQQYF.

The J gene is TRBJ1-5, the V gene TRBV10-3, with D possibly matching TRBD1 (5 bases). The CDR3 runs to 16 residues. The V end lost 3 bases, the J end lost 1 base, and 13 bases lay between the germline ends. Germline assignment: CDR1 ENHRY and CDR2 SYGVKD. In nucleotides, the CDR3 is TGTGCCATCAGTGAATCGGGGGGGGTAAGCAATCAGCCCCAGCATTTT. Its protein is CAISESGGVSNQPQHF.

V gene TRBV18 combines with J gene TRBJ1-5; the D gene is possibly TRBD1 (5 bases). The CDR3 extends over 13 amino acids. Trimming removed 3 bases from V and 3 bases from J, with 6 bases in between. Germline-derived CDR1 and CDR2 are KGHSH and LQKENI. Here the CDR3 DNA reads TGTGCCAGCTCACCGGGACTCAATCAGCCCCAGCATTTT. As protein: CASSPGLNQPQHF.

CDR3 residues: CAWSSGKGNTEAFF. As DNA, the CDR3 is TGTGCCTGGAGTTCGGGAAAGGGGAACACTGAAGCTTTCTTT. The rearrangement links TRBV30 to TRBJ1-1, with D unclear. V gave up 2 bases and J gave up 1 base, with 11 bases separating them. This CDR3 region has 14 residues. CDR1 GTSNPN and CDR2 SVGIG come from the germline V gene (reference sequence).

The V gene is TRBV7-3, the J gene TRBJ2-1; 11 nucleotides match TRBD2. V lost 0 bases, J lost 4 bases, and 5 bases stayed unmatched. From germline, CDR1 is SGHTA and CDR2 FQGTGA. The CDR3 length is 17 residues. CDR3 sequence reads: CASSLTGLAGGYNEQFF. The CDR3 region has the DNA TGTGCCAGCAGCTTAACAGGGCTAGCGGGGGGATACAATGAGCAGTTCTTC.

The rearrangement uses TRBV5-1 and TRBJ2-3, with D maybe TRBD1 (5 bases). The CDR3 is 14 residues long. The germline V gene encodes CDR1 SGHRS and CDR2 YFSETQ. V dropped 4 bases and J dropped 1 base, with 10 bases sitting between them. The CDR3 loop is CASSPDTGTDTQYF. CDR3 nucleotide sequence: TGCGCCAGCAGCCCGGACACAGGCACAGATACGCAGTATTTT.

This chain uses TRBV7-8 with TRBJ2-1, with 8 nucleotides matching TRBD1. Losses at the gene ends were 5 bases for V and 0 bases for J; bases not matched to a gene: 6. Germline CDR1 and CDR2: SGHVS and FQNEAQ. The CDR3 spans 16 residues. DNA for the CDR3: TGTGCCAGCAGCCGGACAGGGCAAAGCTCCTACAATGAGCAGTTCTTC. This sequence encodes CASSRTGQSSYNEQFF.

J is TRBJ2-5 and V is TRBV15, with D hard to call. This CDR3 region has 12 residues. Germline V lookup: CDR1 LNHNV, CDR2 YYDKDF (reference sequence). Trimming left V 0 bases short and J 10 bases short, with 9 bases between. CDR3 in amino acids: CATSRDVSSQYF. Here the CDR3 DNA reads TGTGCCACCAGCAGAGATGTTAGTAGCCAGTACTTC.

V and J are TRBV19 and TRBJ2-7; TRBD1 matches at 8 bases. The CDR3 consists of 15 residues. Per the germline V gene, CDR1 is LNHDA and CDR2 is SQIVND (reference sequence). V trimming: 3 bases; J trimming: 4 bases; junction bases outside the gene matches: 8. CDR3 coding DNA: TGTGCCAGTAGTATGATCCGCAGGGGGCGATACGAGCAGTACTTC. Translating it yields CASSMIRRGRYEQYF.

V is TRBV30 and J is TRBJ1-2, with D possibly TRBD1 on 5 matching bases. Trimming shortened V by 3 bases and J by 3 bases, and 11 bases separated the two germline ends. The germline CDR1 and CDR2 sequences are GTSNPN and SVGIG (reference sequence). This CDR3 is built from 13 residues. The CDR3 DNA follows: TGTGCCTGGAGCGGCAGGGTTGACTATGGCTACACCTTC. Its translation is CAWSGRVDYGYTF.

V and J are TRBV6-1 and TRBJ1-6; weak D call: TRBD1 (5 bases). The CDR3 has 18 amino acids. Germline V gene data show CDR1 as MNHNS and CDR2 as SASEGT. V lost 3 bases, J lost 0 bases, and 15 bases lay in between. The CDR3 here is CASSEGRRTSSYNSPLHF. The CDR3 coding sequence is TGTGCCAGCAGTGAGGGGCGGCGGACAAGCTCCTATAATTCACCCCTCCACTTT.

V and J are TRBV5-6 and TRBJ1-3; D is undetermined. CDR1 and CDR2 (germline): SGHDT, YYEEEE. The V gene lost 2 bases and the J gene lost 2 bases, with 5 bases spanning the gap. The CDR3 covers 13 residues. CDR3 residues: CASSLGAGNTIYF. CDR3 nucleotide sequence: TGTGCCAGCAGCTTAGGAGCTGGAAACACCATATATTTT.

The chain carries TRBV10-3 and TRBJ2-3, with 8 bases lining up with TRBD2. The CDR3 extends over 15 amino acids. V was pared by 6 bases and J by 0 bases, with 5 bases of the junction left unmatched. CDR1 is ENHRY and CDR2 is SYGVKD in the germline V gene. The CDR3 loop reads CAIRNGRASTDTQYF. The CDR3 DNA reads as TGTGCCATCAGGAACGGGAGGGCCAGCACAGATACGCAGTATTTT.

The genes are TRBV5-1 and TRBJ1-1; TRBD1 aligns across 7 bases. From germline, CDR1 is SGHRS and CDR2 YFSETQ. This CDR3 spans 17 amino acids. After removal of 0 bases from V and 4 bases from J, the junction contained 12 bases not matched to a gene. In nucleotides, the CDR3 is TGCGCCAGCAGCTTGGTAGGGGGCTCAGGTTTCCGCACTGAAGCTTTCTTT. It translates to CASSLVGGSGFRTEAFF.

The rearrangement uses TRBV29-1 and TRBJ2-1; no firm D call. With 7 bases removed from V and 0 bases from J, the gap between germline ends came to 13 bases. The CDR3 contains 14 residues. Germline V CDR1 and CDR2: SQVTM, ANQGSEA. This CDR3 reads CSALGAPSYNEQFF. The CDR3 coding sequence is TGCAGCGCTCTAGGAGCGCCCTCCTACAATGAGCAGTTCTTC.

The rearrangement uses TRBV4-3 and TRBJ1-4, with D uncertain. Germline V CDR1 and CDR2: LGHNA, YSLEER. With 1 base removed from V and 7 bases from J, the gap between germline ends came to 10 bases. The CDR3 extends over 14 amino acids. The CDR3 is CASSQAGVGEKLFF. DNA of the CDR3: TGCGCCAGCAGCCAAGCCGGGGTAGGTGAAAAACTGTTTTTT.

V gene TRBV5-1 combines with J gene TRBJ1-2; no clear D. This CDR3 region has 13 residues. Trimming shortened V by 0 bases and J by 4 bases, and 7 bases separated the two germline ends. Germline V gene lookup returns CDR1 SGHRS and CDR2 YFSETQ. CDR3 nucleotide sequence: TGCGCCAGCAGCTTGGGTTTCCTCTATGGCTACACCTTC. This gives the protein CASSLGFLYGYTF. The full variable domain, with the rest looked up from reference TRBV5-1 and TRBJ1-2, is KAGVTQTPRYLIKTRGQQVTLSCSPISGHRSVSWYQQTPGQGLQFLFEYFSETQRNKGNFPGRFSGRQFSNSRSEMNVSTLELGDSALYLCASSLGFLYGYTFGSGTRLTVV.

The rearrangement joins TRBV19 to TRBJ2-3, with D possibly being TRBD2 (5 bases). The germline V and J ends were trimmed by 7 bases and 3 bases, with 11 bases remaining between them. The CDR3 consists of 13 residues. Germline-derived CDR1 and CDR2 are LNHDA and SQIVND (reference sequence). The CDR3 loop is CASTGLATDTQYF. The CDR3 coding sequence is TGTGCCAGTACCGGGCTAGCAACAGATACGCAGTATTTT. The entire variable domain, with the rest obtained from reference TRBV19 and TRBJ2-3, is as follows: DGGITQSPKYLFRKEGQNVTLSCEQNLNHDAMYWYRQDPGQGLRLIYYSQIVNDFQKGDIAEGYSVSREKKESFPLTVTSAQKNPTAFYLCASTGLATDTQYFGPGTRLTVL.

This chain connects TRBV27 to TRBJ2-1; perhaps TRBD2 as D (6 bases). The germline V gene encodes CDR1 MNHEY and CDR2 SMNVEV (reference sequence). V shed 4 bases and J shed 10 bases, with 17 bases lying between them. This CDR3 has 14 amino acids. CDR3 protein: CASSSLSGRYEQFF. For the CDR3, the DNA is TGTGCCAGCAGTTCTCTCTCCGGGAGATACGAGCAGTTCTTC.

The chain couples TRBV19 to TRBJ1-1, with D hard to call. This CDR3 has 12 amino acids. V was clipped by 3 bases and J by 5 bases, with 7 bases between them. Germline V gene lookup returns CDR1 LNHDA and CDR2 SQIVND (reference sequence). In nucleotides, the CDR3 is TGTGCCAGTAGTATGCGGTGGACTGAAGCTTTCTTT. Translation: CASSMRWTEAFF.

The V call is TRBV5-1, the J call TRBJ1-2, with unresolved D. Deletions cut 4 bases from V and 7 bases from J, with 17 bases between. The germline gives CDR1 SGHRS, CDR2 YFSETQ. This CDR3 contains 14 residues. The CDR3 spells CASSDGGRVGGYTF. CDR3 nucleotides: TGCGCCAGCAGCGATGGCGGGAGGGTTGGTGGCTACACCTTC.

This rearrangement joins TRBV7-2 to TRBJ1-2, with a tentative D call TRBD1 (5 bases). Germline lookup yields CDR1 SGHTA and CDR2 FQGNSA. V lost 1 base and J 6 bases, leaving 9 bases between the germline ends. The CDR3 consists of 13 residues. The CDR3 here is CASSLGREDGYTF. CDR3 DNA: TGTGCCAGCAGCTTAGGCAGGGAGGATGGCTACACCTTC.

This chain joins TRBV6-5 and TRBJ2-5; D gene unclear. Germline V gene lookup returns CDR1 MNHEY and CDR2 SVGAGI. V was cut by 4 bases and J by 3 bases, with 15 bases left in between. The CDR3 loop spans 15 amino acids. The CDR3: CASSSREAAEETQYF. In nucleotides, the CDR3 is TGTGCCAGCAGTTCCCGCGAGGCGGCAGAAGAGACCCAGTACTTC.

The chain has TRBV28 and TRBJ1-5; D might be TRBD1 (5 bases). Deletions cut 7 bases from V and 9 bases from J, with 19 bases between. The germline V gene encodes CDR1 MDHEN and CDR2 SYDVKM. This CDR3 contains 14 residues. The CDR3 DNA is TGTGCCAGCATCCCTCCGGGACTCCCAGGGCCCCAGCATTTT. As protein: CASIPPGLPGPQHF.

This rearrangement joins TRBV5-1 to TRBJ1-1; D remains ambiguous. The ends were cut back, 2 bases at V and 0 bases at J, with 14 bases in the middle. The CDR3 extends over 16 amino acids. Germline V gives CDR1 SGHRS, CDR2 YFSETQ. For the CDR3, the DNA is TGCGCCAGCAGCTTCAGTGCTGTCAGGATGAACACTGAAGCTTTCTTT. Translating gives CASSFSAVRMNTEAFF.

The V and J genes are TRBV11-3 and TRBJ2-3, with 15 positions matching TRBD2. V was pared by 5 bases and J by 3 bases, with 3 bases of the junction left unmatched. Per the germline V gene, CDR1 is SGHNT and CDR2 is YENEEA. The CDR3 consists of 16 residues. CDR3: CASSPGTSGRTDTQYF. The DNA for the CDR3 is TGTGCCAGCAGCCCTGGGACTAGCGGGAGGACAGATACGCAGTATTTT.